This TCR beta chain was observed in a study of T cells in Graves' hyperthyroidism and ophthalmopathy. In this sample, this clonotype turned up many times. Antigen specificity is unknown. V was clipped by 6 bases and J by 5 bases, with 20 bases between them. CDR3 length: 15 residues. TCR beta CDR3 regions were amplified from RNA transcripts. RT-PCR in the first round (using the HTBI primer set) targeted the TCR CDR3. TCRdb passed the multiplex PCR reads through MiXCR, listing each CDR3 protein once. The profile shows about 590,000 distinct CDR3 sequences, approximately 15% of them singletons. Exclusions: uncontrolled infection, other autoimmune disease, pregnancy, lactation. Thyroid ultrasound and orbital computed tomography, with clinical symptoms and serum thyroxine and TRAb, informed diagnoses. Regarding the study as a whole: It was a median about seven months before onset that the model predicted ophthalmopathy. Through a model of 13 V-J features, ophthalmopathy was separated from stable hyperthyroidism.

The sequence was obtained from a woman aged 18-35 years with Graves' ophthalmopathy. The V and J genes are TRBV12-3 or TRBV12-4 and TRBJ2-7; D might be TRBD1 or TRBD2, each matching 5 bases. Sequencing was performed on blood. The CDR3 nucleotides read TGTGCCAGCAGCTCCCTAGGGACCCTTACTGACGAGCAGTACTTC. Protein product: CASSSLGTLTDEQYF.